The 17 T cell receptor beta chains below all came from one sample that was sequenced in a study of cytomegalovirus exposure and HLA in healthy donors. 13 Jbeta primers and 60 Vbeta primers were used for the PCR. The assay was immunoSEQ multiplex PCR, and TCRdb's table has in-frame clones only and misses some. Here the sample spans about 31,000 clones, about 65% being singletons. Specimen: PBMCs. The source of these receptors is a man between 45 and 60 years old in good health and CMV-seropositive.

The chain carries TRBV29-1 and TRBJ2-3, with D maybe TRBD2 (6 bases). Germline assignment: CDR1 SQVTM and CDR2 ANQGSEA. The length of the CDR3 is 14 residues. The V and J ends lost 1 base and 1 base respectively, with 9 bases between them. The CDR3 loop is CSVEGASGTDTQYF. The CDR3 bases are TGCAGCGTTGAAGGGGCTAGCGGCACAGATACGCAGTATTTT.

V and J are TRBV20-1 and TRBJ2-1; 7 bases align to TRBD2. Trimming took 5 bases from V and 13 from J; bases not matched to a gene: 8. The CDR3 sequence is 11 residues long. Germline V gene data show CDR1 as DFQATT and CDR2 as SNEGSKA (reference sequence). CDR3 sequence (DNA): TGCAGTGCTCCCCGGACTAGTTTTCAGTTCTTC. Translating it yields CSAPRTSFQFF.

At least ten counts were recorded for this clone. This chain uses TRBV2 with TRBJ2-7, with no clear D. Trimming stripped 4 bases from V and 5 bases from J, with 15 bases between. Per germline, CDR1 SNHLY and CDR2 FYNNEI. This CDR3 has 14 amino acids. As DNA, the CDR3 is TGTGCCAGCAGTGGCCTTGGCAGGCTCGACGAGCAGTACTTC. This sequence encodes CASSGLGRLDEQYF.

This clone was recorded a few times. The rearrangement uses TRBV7-2 and TRBJ2-3; no clear D. Per germline, CDR1 SGHTA and CDR2 FQGNSA. V was pared by 6 bases and J by 2 bases, with 6 bases between. The CDR3 loop spans 12 amino acids. CDR3 coding DNA: TGTGCCAGCAGACTAAACACAGATACGCAGTATTTT. It codes for CASRLNTDTQYF. The variable domain in full, with the rest retrieved from reference TRBV7-2 and TRBJ2-3, is GAGVSQSPSNKVTEKGKDVELRCDPISGHTALYWYRQSLGQGLEFLIYFQGNSAPDKSGLPSDRFSAERTGGSVSTLTIQRTQQEDSAVYLCASRLNTDTQYFGPGTRLTVL.

This clone was observed a few times. The chain links TRBV7-2 to TRBJ1-1; perhaps TRBD1 as D (6 bases). V lost 3 bases and J lost 1, with 6 bases in between. The CDR3 is made up of 13 amino acids. The V gene's germline CDR1 is SGHTA and CDR2 FQGNSA. The CDR3 coding sequence is TGTGCCAGCAGCTTGACAGGGAACACTGAAGCTTTCTTT. It specifies CASSLTGNTEAFF.

The chain has TRBV4-1 and TRBJ1-6; TRBD1 agrees at 7 bases. The CDR3 sequence is 18 residues long. Per the germline V gene, CDR1 is MGHRA and CDR2 is YSYEKL. With 0 bases clipped from V and 9 bases from J, the junction kept 14 bases outside the gene matches. The CDR3 nucleotides are TGCGCCAGCAGCCAAGAATGGGTCCTCGACAGGGCTGGTTCACCCCTCCACTTT. As protein: CASSQEWVLDRAGSPLHF.

The chain's CDR3 is CASSRTGLSNQPQHF. CDR3 sequence (DNA): TGTGCCAGCAGCCGGACAGGGTTGAGCAATCAGCCCCAGCATTTT. The rearrangement joins TRBV6-7 to TRBJ1-5, with 8 bases fitting TRBD1. TRBV6-7 is identified as an open reading frame with a role that is uncertain. CDR3 length: 15 residues. V shed 6 bases, J shed 1 base, and the junction held 5 bases outside the gene matches.

The chain links TRBV19 to TRBJ1-2, with D tentatively TRBD1 (6 bases). V was cut by 4 bases and J by 6 bases, with 12 bases left in between. The germline V gene encodes CDR1 LNHDA and CDR2 SQIVND (reference sequence). The CDR3 covers 13 residues. CDR3 nucleotides: TGTGCCAGTAGTAGAACACAGGGTGATGGCTACACCTTC. Translated: CASSRTQGDGYTF.

A single count supports this clone. This sequence joins TRBV2 and TRBJ1-6; D perhaps matches TRBD1 (5 bases). Germline V lookup: CDR1 SNHLY, CDR2 FYNNEI. Trimming shortened V by 5 bases and J by 3 bases, and 8 bases separated the two germline ends. This CDR3 is built from 14 residues. The chain's CDR3 is CASSPQGYNSPLHF. The CDR3 DNA reads TGTGCCAGCAGTCCCCAGGGCTATAATTCACCCCTCCACTTT. The whole variable domain, filled in from reference TRBV2 and TRBJ1-6, reads EPEVTQTPSHQVTQMGQEVILRCVPISNHLYFYWYRQILGQKVEFLVSFYNNEISEKSEIFDDQFSVERPDGSNFTLKIRSTKLEDSAMYFCASSPQGYNSPLHFGNGTRLTVT.

In its sample, this clone ranks as medium-sized. The chain has TRBV2 and TRBJ1-1, with D perhaps TRBD1 (6 bases). Germline-derived CDR1 and CDR2 are SNHLY and FYNNEI. Trimming removed 8 bases at V and 1 base at J, with 14 bases between. This CDR3 is built from 14 residues. CDR3 loop: CASQPGHENTEAFF. In nucleotides, the CDR3 is TGTGCCAGCCAACCGGGACACGAGAACACTGAAGCTTTCTTT.

The chain links TRBV5-1 to TRBJ1-1; the D is unclear. Germline V gene lookup returns CDR1 SGHRS and CDR2 YFSETQ. CDR3 size: 13 residues. V was cut by 2 bases and J by 1 base, with 6 bases left in between. This chain's CDR3 is CASSFAGNTEAFF. The CDR3 nucleotides read TGCGCCAGCAGCTTTGCGGGGAACACTGAAGCTTTCTTT.

This clone occurred a few times. V is TRBV4-1 and J is TRBJ1-1; no reliable D call. Germline loops: CDR1 MGHRA, CDR2 YSYEKL. Deletions cut 0 bases from V and 4 bases from J, with 12 bases between. CDR3 size: 15 residues. In DNA, the CDR3 is TGCGCCAGCAGCCAAGATATGTACACGGGCACTGAAGCTTTCTTT. Amino acid sequence: CASSQDMYTGTEAFF.

V usage is TRBV19 and J usage is TRBJ1-5, with D tentatively TRBD1 (6 bases). Trimming stripped 7 bases from V and 7 bases from J, with 11 bases between. The CDR3 covers 12 residues. Germline CDR1 and CDR2: LNHDA and SQIVND (reference sequence). The CDR3 region has the DNA TGTGCCAGTAAAAGTAGGGGGCAGCCCCAGCATTTT. Translating it yields CASKSRGQPQHF.

The gene calls are TRBV6-1 and TRBJ2-7; D might be TRBD2 (6 bases). CDR3 length equals 11 residues. Trimming removed 2 bases from V and 10 bases from J, with 9 bases in between. Germline CDR1 is MNHNS and CDR2 is SASEGT. CDR3 residues: CASSEWDFQYF. The DNA for the CDR3 is TGTGCCAGCAGTGAATGGGACTTCCAGTACTTC.

The gene calls are TRBV6-1 and TRBJ1-5; D gene unclear. CDR3 size: 18 residues. Trimming took off 2 bases at V and 0 bases at J, with 17 bases between the two ends. Germline values: CDR1 MNHNS, CDR2 SASEGT. The CDR3 reads CASSESWSGSRSNQPQHF. CDR3 nucleotides: TGTGCCAGCAGTGAAAGCTGGTCAGGATCCCGTAGCAATCAGCCCCAGCATTTT.

The chain employs TRBV7-9 and TRBJ2-1, with TRBD1 as a possible D gene (6 bases). Per germline, CDR1 SEHNR and CDR2 FQNEAQ (reference sequence). V shed 3 bases and J shed 0 bases, with 15 bases lying between them. The CDR3 consists of 17 residues. The CDR3 DNA reads TGTGCCAGCAGCTTTAGTGTAGGGGGTGTCTCCTACAATGAGCAGTTCTTC. Its translation is CASSFSVGGVSYNEQFF.

This chain links TRBV15 with TRBJ2-4; TRBD2 aligns across 16 bases. Germline V gives CDR1 LNHNV, CDR2 YYDKDF (reference sequence). V gave up 9 bases and J gave up 12 bases; unmatched junction bases: 5. CDR3 length equals 13 residues. Here the CDR3 reads CATGLAGGRTQYF. The CDR3 DNA reads as TGTGCCACGGGACTAGCGGGAGGGAGGACTCAGTACTTC.